The rows below give T cell receptor beta chains drawn from one sample of a study of T-cell memory formation after mild COVID-19. MiXCR was run by TCRdb on the 5' RACE reads, yielding one entry per CDR3 protein. The sample has some 600,000 distinct CDR3 sequences; 17% are singletons. The sample comprised PBMCs or a T cell subset sorted from them (not recorded which). The receptors shown here come from an adult woman who had mild COVID-19 (a few samples of this study predate the infection). Cell type and time point are not known. CDR3s include the opening cysteine and the closing phenylalanine or tryptophan. The D gene is left open where the match is weak. Clone size is shown for a subset of rows, as once, few, many or a class of expanded clone.

J gene: TRBJ2-2
D gene: -
clone size: few
V gene: TRBV24-1
CDR3 DNA: TGTGCCACCAGTGACTTGGTAGAAACCGGGGAGCTGTTTTTT
CDR3 protein: CATSDLVETGELFF

J gene: TRBJ2-3
D gene: -
clone size: -
V gene: TRBV7-9
CDR3 DNA: TGTGCCAGCAGTTGCGGCGACGGAGCTAGCACAGATACGCAGTATTTT
CDR3 protein: CASSCGDGASTDTQYF

J gene: TRBJ2-7
D gene: -
clone size: -
V gene: TRBV6-1
CDR3 DNA: TGTGCCAGCAGTGAAGTAGGGGTGGGCAGGGTTGCAACCTACGAGCAGTACTTC
CDR3 protein: CASSEVGVGRVATYEQYF

J gene: TRBJ1-2
D gene: TRBD1
clone size: many
V gene: TRBV4-2
CDR3 DNA: TGTGCCAGCAGCCAGTCAGGGGGCTATGGCTACACCTTC
CDR3 protein: CASSQSGGYGYTF

J gene: TRBJ2-1
D gene: -
clone size: -
V gene: TRBV9
CDR3 DNA: TGTGCCAGCAGCGTGGAGCCCTACAATGAGCAGTTCTTC
CDR3 protein: CASSVEPYNEQFF

J gene: TRBJ1-2
D gene: TRBD1
clone size: -
V gene: TRBV7-2
CDR3 DNA: TGTGCCAGCAGCTTGAATGCGTGGACAGGGGGCTATGGCTACACCTTC
CDR3 protein: CASSLNAWTGGYGYTF

J gene: TRBJ1-3
D gene: -
clone size: -
V gene: TRBV7-9
CDR3 DNA: TGTGCCAGCAGCTTCCATTCCGGAAACACCATATATTTT
CDR3 protein: CASSFHSGNTIYF

J gene: TRBJ2-3
D gene: -
clone size: few
V gene: TRBV25-1
CDR3 DNA: TGTGCCAGCAGTGCGAAGTTAACAGATACGCAGTATTTT
CDR3 protein: CASSAKLTDTQYF

J gene: TRBJ2-1
D gene: TRBD2
clone size: few
V gene: TRBV20-1
CDR3 DNA: TGCAGTGCTAGATTACTAGCGGGGGGTGTCAATGAGCAGTTCTTC
CDR3 protein: CSARLLAGGVNEQFF

J gene: TRBJ2-5
D gene: TRBD2
clone size: -
V gene: TRBV3-1
CDR3 DNA: TGTGCCAGCAGCCAAGCAAGCGGGAGTGAAGAGACCCAGTACTTC
CDR3 protein: CASSQASGSEETQYF

J gene: TRBJ2-5
D gene: -
clone size: -
V gene: TRBV5-6
CDR3 DNA: TGTGCCAGCAGCGGTACGACTAGTAGGGAGACCCAGTACTTC
CDR3 protein: CASSGTTSRETQYF

J gene: TRBJ2-1
D gene: TRBD2
clone size: few
V gene: TRBV24-1
CDR3 DNA: TGTGCCACCAGTGACACGACTAGCGGGAGGGCCGGCGATGAGCAGTTCTTC
CDR3 protein: CATSDTTSGRAGDEQFF

J gene: TRBJ1-2
D gene: TRBD1
clone size: -
V gene: TRBV27
CDR3 DNA: TGTGCCAGCAGCCGCAAGGGACAGGGGGCAATGGGCTACACCTTC
CDR3 protein: CASSRKGQGAMGYTF

J gene: TRBJ2-1
D gene: -
clone size: few
V gene: TRBV6-5
CDR3 DNA: TGTGCCAGCAGTGCCTCAGCTCGACGGAATGAGCAGTTCTTC
CDR3 protein: CASSASARRNEQFF

J gene: TRBJ2-5
D gene: -
clone size: many
V gene: TRBV6-4
CDR3 DNA: TGTGCCAGCAGTGACTCAGGGGGACCACAAGAGACCCAGTACTTC
CDR3 protein: CASSDSGGPQETQYF

J gene: TRBJ2-5
D gene: -
clone size: -
V gene: TRBV4-1
CDR3 DNA: TGCGCCAGCAGCCAAGAGGGGGTGGAGACCCAGTACTTC
CDR3 protein: CASSQEGVETQYF